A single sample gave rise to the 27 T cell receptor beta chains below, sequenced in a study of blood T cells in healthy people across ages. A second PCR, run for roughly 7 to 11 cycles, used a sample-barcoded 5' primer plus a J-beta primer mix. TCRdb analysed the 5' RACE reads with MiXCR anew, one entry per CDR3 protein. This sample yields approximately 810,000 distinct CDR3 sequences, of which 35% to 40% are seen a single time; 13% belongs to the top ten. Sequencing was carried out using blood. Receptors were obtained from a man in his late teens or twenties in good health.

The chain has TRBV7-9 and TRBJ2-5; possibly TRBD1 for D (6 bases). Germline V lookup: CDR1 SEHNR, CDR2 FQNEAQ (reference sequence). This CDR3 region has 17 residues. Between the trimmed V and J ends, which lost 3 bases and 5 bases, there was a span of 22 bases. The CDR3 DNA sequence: TGTGCCAGCAGCTTTTCCCCGGGACATTTAAAGGGGGAGACCCAGTACTTC. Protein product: CASSFSPGHLKGETQYF.

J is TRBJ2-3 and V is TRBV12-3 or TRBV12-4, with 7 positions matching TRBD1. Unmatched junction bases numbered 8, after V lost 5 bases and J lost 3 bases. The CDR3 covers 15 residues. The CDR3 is CASSPGQVRTDTQYF. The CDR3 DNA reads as TGTGCCAGCAGTCCAGGACAGGTGAGAACAGATACGCAGTATTTT.

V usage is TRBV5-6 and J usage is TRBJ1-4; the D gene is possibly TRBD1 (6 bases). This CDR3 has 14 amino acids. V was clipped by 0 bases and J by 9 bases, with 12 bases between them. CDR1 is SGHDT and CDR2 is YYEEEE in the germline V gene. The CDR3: CASSLVSTGKKLFF. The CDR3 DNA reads TGTGCCAGCAGCTTGGTGTCCACAGGGAAAAAACTGTTTTTT.

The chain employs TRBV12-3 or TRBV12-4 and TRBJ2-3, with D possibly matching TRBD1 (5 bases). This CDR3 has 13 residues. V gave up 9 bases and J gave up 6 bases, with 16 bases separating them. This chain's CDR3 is CASADTSGDTQYF. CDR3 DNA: TGTGCCAGTGCGGACACTTCTGGGGATACGCAGTATTTT.

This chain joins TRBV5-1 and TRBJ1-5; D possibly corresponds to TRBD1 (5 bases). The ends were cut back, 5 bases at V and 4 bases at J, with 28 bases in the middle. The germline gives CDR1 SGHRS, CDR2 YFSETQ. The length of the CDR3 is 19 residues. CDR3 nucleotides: TGCGCCAGCAGTGGGGGTTATGGTATCTCCTTGGCTCCAAATCAGCCCCAGCATTTT. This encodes CASSGGYGISLAPNQPQHF.

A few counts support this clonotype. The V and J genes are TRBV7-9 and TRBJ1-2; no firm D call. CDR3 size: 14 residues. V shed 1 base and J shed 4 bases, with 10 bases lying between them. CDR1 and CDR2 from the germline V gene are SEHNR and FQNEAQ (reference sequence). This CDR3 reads CASSLVSEFYGYTF. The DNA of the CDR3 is TGTGCCAGCAGCTTAGTTTCGGAATTCTATGGCTACACCTTC.

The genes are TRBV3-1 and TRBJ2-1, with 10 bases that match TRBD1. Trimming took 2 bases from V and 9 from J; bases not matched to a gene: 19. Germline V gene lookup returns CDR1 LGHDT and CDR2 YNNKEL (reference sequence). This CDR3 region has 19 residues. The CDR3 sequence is CASSQIVFRGTGDSGEQFF. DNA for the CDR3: TGTGCCAGCAGCCAAATAGTATTTCGCGGGACAGGGGATAGCGGTGAGCAGTTCTTC.

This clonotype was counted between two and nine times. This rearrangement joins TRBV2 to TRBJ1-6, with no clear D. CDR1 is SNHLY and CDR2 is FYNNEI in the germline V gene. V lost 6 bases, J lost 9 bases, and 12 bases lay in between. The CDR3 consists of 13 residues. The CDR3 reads CASSQARRSPLHF. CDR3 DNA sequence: TGTGCCAGCAGCCAAGCCAGGCGTTCACCCCTCCACTTT.

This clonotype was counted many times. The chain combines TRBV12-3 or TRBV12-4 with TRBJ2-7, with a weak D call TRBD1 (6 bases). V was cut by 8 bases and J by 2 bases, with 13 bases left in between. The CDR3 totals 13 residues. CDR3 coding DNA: TGTGCCAGCGGCCGGCAGGGGACCTACGAGCAGTACTTC. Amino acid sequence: CASGRQGTYEQYF.

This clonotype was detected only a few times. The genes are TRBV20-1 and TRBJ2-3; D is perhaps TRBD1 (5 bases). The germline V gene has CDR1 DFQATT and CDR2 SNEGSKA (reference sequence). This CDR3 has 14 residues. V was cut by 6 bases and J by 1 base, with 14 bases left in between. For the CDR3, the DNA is TGCAGTGCCGCGCTGGGGCTTCGCACAGATACGCAGTATTTT. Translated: CSAALGLRTDTQYF.

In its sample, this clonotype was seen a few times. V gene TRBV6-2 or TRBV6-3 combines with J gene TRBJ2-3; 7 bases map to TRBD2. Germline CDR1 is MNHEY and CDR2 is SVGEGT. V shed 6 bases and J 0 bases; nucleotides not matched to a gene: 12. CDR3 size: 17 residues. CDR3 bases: TGTGCCAGCAGAGGGACTACAGTCTTTCTTAGCACAGATACGCAGTATTTT. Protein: CASRGTTVFLSTDTQYF.

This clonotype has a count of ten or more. This CDR3 is CASSRIDTQYF. In DNA form, the CDR3 reads TGTGCCAGCAGTCGGATAGATACGCAGTATTTT. The chain combines TRBV6-2 or TRBV6-3 with TRBJ2-3, with D hard to call. The CDR3 is 11 amino acids. The germline gives CDR1 MNHEY, CDR2 SVGEGT. V was shortened by 5 bases and J by 5 bases, with 5 bases between the two germline ends.

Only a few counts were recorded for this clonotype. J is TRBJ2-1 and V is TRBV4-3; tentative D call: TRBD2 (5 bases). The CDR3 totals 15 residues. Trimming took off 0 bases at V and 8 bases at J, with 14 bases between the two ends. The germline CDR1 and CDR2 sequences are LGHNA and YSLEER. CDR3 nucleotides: TGCGCCAGCAGCCAAGATATAGAGAGGGATGATGAGCAGTTCTTC. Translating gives CASSQDIERDDEQFF.

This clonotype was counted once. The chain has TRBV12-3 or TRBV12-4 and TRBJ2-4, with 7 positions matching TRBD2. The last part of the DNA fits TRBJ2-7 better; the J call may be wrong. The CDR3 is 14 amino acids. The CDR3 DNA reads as TGTGCCAGCAGTTTTGTTGCGGGGGAAGGCGAGCAGTACTTC. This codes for CASSFVAGEGEQYF.

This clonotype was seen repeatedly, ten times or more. The CDR3 here is CSVRTGERSYEQYF. CDR3 in DNA: TGCAGCGTTCGAACAGGGGAAAGGTCCTACGAGCAGTACTTC. This chain connects TRBV29-1 to TRBJ2-7, with TRBD1 identical over 7 bases. Trimming took 5 bases from V and 1 from J; bases not matched to a gene: 8. Germline CDR1 is SQVTM and CDR2 is ANQGSEA. The CDR3 has 14 residues.

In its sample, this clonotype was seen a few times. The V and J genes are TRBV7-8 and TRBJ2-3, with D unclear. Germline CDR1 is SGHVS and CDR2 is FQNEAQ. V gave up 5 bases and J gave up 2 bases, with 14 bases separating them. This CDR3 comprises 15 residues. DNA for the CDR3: TGTGCCAGCAGCGTCAACATGGAGCTCACAGATACGCAGTATTTT. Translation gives CASSVNMELTDTQYF.

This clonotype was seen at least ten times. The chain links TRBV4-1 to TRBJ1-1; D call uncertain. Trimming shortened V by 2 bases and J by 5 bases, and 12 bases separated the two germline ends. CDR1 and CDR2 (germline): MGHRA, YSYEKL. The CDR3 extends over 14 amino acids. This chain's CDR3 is CASSQYSFGTEAFF. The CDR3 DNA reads TGCGCCAGCAGCCAATACAGTTTTGGGACTGAAGCTTTCTTT.

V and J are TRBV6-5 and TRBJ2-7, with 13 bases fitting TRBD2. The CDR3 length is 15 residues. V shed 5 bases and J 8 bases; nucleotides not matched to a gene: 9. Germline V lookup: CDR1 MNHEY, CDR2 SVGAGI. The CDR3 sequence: CASSPTSGGGIQQYF. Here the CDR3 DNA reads TGTGCCAGCAGTCCTACTAGCGGGGGGGGGATCCAGCAGTACTTC.

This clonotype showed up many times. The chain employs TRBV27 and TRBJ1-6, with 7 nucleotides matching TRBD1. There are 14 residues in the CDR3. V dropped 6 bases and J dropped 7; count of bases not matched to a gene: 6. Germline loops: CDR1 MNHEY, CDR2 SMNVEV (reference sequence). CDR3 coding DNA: TGTGCCAGCAGCCCCGGGACAGCCAATTCACCCCTCCACTTT. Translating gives CASSPGTANSPLHF.

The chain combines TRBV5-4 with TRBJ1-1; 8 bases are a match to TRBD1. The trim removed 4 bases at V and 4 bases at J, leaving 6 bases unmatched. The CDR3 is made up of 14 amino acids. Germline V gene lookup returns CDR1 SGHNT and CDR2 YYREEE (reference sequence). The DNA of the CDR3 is TGTGCCAGCAGCCGTATGGACAGGGCCACTGAAGCTTTCTTT. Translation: CASSRMDRATEAFF.

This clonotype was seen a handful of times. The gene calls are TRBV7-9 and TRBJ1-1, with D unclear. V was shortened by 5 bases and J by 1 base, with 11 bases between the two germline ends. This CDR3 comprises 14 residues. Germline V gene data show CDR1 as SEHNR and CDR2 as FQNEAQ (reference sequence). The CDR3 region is CASSRRGGNTEAFF. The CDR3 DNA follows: TGTGCCAGCAGCCGGCGTGGCGGGAACACTGAAGCTTTCTTT.

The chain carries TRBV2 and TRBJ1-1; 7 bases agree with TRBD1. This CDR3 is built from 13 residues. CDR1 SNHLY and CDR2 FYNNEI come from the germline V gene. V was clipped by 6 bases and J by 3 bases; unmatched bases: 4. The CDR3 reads CASRLTGDTEAFF. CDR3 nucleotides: TGTGCCAGCAGGCTAACAGGGGACACTGAAGCTTTCTTT.

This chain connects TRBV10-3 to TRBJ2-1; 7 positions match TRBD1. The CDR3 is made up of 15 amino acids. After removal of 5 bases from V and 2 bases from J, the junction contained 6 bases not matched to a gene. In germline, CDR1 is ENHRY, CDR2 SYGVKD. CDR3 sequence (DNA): TGTGCCATCAGTTCGGGACAGTCTCCCTACAATGAGCAGTTCTTC. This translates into CAISSGQSPYNEQFF.

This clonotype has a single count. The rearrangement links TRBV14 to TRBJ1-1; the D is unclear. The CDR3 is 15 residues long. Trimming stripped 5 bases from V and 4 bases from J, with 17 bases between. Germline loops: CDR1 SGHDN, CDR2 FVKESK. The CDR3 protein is CASSFSGHRVTEAFF. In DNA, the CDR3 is TGTGCCAGCAGCTTCAGCGGGCATCGGGTCACTGAAGCTTTCTTT.

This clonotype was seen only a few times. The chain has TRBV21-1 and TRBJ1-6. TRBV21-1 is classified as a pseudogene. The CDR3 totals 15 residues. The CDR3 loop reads CASRSLIKYNSPLHF. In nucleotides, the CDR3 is TGTGCCAGCAGGTCATTGATAAAATATAATTCACCCCTCCACTTT.

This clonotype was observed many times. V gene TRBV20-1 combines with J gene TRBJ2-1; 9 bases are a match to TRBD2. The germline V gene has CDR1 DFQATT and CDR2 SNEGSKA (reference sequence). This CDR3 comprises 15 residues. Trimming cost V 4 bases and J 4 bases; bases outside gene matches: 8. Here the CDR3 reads CSAIARLAGYNEQFF. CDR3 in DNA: TGCAGTGCTATTGCCCGGCTAGCGGGGTACAATGAGCAGTTCTTC.

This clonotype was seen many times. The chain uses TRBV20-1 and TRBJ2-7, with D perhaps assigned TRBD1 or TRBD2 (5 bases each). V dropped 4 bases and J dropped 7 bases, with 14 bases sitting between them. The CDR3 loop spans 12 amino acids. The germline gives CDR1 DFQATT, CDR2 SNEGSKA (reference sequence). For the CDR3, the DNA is TGCAGTGCTACTTACGGGGCTAGGGAGCAGTACTTC. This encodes CSATYGAREQYF.